These 20 T cell receptor beta chains were sequenced from one sample in a study of shared clonotypes between healthy human individuals. The protocol was immunoSEQ multiplex PCR, while the TCRdb copy is restricted to in-frame clones and leaves out a portion. The data show about 660,000 clones, over 65% seen once. The sequencing sample was made of memory CD4+ T cells sorted from blood. Subset noted: CD45RA-negative fraction. The receptors derive from a woman in her twenties or thirties in good health.

The chain couples TRBV7-2 to TRBJ1-2, with D possibly being TRBD1 (6 bases). The CDR3 spans 13 residues. Trimming left V 5 bases short and J 8 bases short, with 15 bases between. In germline, CDR1 is SGHTA, CDR2 FQGNSA. Written as DNA, the CDR3 is TGTGCCAGCAGCCCCGGGACACTAAGCGGCTACACCTTC. It translates to CASSPGTLSGYTF.

Regarding this clone: Other DNA sequences of this sample code for an identical CDR3. The chain employs TRBV14 and TRBJ1-1; tentative D call: TRBD1 (5 bases). The germline V and J ends were trimmed by 5 bases and 1 base, with 8 bases remaining between them. Germline-derived CDR1 and CDR2 are SGHDN and FVKESK. The CDR3 is 13 residues long. DNA of the CDR3: TGTGCCAGCAGCTGGGGCCGGAACACTGAAGCTTTCTTT. Protein product: CASSWGRNTEAFF.

The V and J genes are TRBV19 and TRBJ1-1; no definite D call. The V and J ends lost 4 bases and 3 bases respectively, with 12 bases between them. Germline values: CDR1 LNHDA, CDR2 SQIVND (reference sequence). This CDR3 comprises 14 residues. CDR3 amino acids: CASSKSIRDTEAFF. The CDR3 DNA sequence: TGTGCCAGTAGTAAATCCATAAGGGACACTGAAGCTTTCTTT.

The gene calls are TRBV6-7 and TRBJ2-1, with D possibly TRBD1 on 5 matching bases. TRBV6-7 is placed among ORFs of uncertain function. CDR3 length: 13 residues. Trimming shortened V by 5 bases and J by 5 bases, and 10 bases separated the two germline ends. The CDR3 nucleotides read TGTGCCAGCAGTAAAGACAGCCACAATGAGCAGTTCTTC. It codes for CASSKDSHNEQFF.

This clone was seen once. The chain carries TRBV9 and TRBJ2-2; D might be TRBD1 or TRBD2, each matching 7 bases. The V gene's germline CDR1 is SGDLS and CDR2 YYNGEE. V shed 4 bases and J shed 6 bases, with 16 bases lying between them. There are 15 residues in the CDR3. In DNA form, the CDR3 reads TGTGCCAGCAGCTCCTACAGGGGAGGGGCCGGGGAGCTGTTTTTT. It yields the protein CASSSYRGGAGELFF.

This clone was counted only a few times. The chain joins TRBV11-3 to TRBJ2-3; 7 bases line up with TRBD2. Germline V gives CDR1 SGHNT, CDR2 YENEEA. This CDR3 comprises 16 residues. V was clipped by 5 bases and J by 5 bases; unmatched bases: 13. The chain's CDR3 is CASSPGTNVMVDTQYF. CDR3 DNA sequence: TGTGCCAGCAGCCCCGGGACTAATGTAATGGTAGATACGCAGTATTTT.

This clone has a handful of counts. This chain uses TRBV7-9 with TRBJ2-1; perhaps TRBD2 as D (5 bases). Per the germline V gene, CDR1 is SEHNR and CDR2 is FQNEAQ (reference sequence). Between the trimmed V and J ends, which lost 1 base and 2 bases, there was a span of 9 bases. The CDR3 runs 15 residues. CDR3 bases: TGTGCCAGCAGCTTAGGTAGCGTACCCTACAATGAGCAGTTCTTC. Translated, it gives CASSLGSVPYNEQFF.

This clone was counted only a few times. The J gene is TRBJ1-2, the V gene TRBV10-3; D is perhaps TRBD1 (5 bases). Germline values: CDR1 ENHRY, CDR2 SYGVKD. CDR3 length equals 13 residues. V was cut by 3 bases and J by 7 bases, with 12 bases left in between. CDR3 DNA sequence: TGTGCCATCAGTGATACATGGGGACGTGGCTACACCTTC. It yields the protein CAISDTWGRGYTF.

This chain connects TRBV6-1 to TRBJ1-4, with 10 nucleotides matching TRBD1. Germline CDR1 MNHNS, CDR2 SASEGT. V lost 2 bases and J lost 8; bases outside the gene matches: 5. This CDR3 has 15 amino acids. CDR3 DNA sequence: TGTGCCAGCAGTGAACACGGACAGGGGGTGGAAAAACTGTTTTTT. Its protein is CASSEHGQGVEKLFF.

The V and J genes are TRBV28 and TRBJ1-2; weak D call: TRBD1 (6 bases). The germline CDR1 and CDR2 sequences are MDHEN and SYDVKM. The CDR3 has 13 amino acids. Trimming pared 8 bases from V and 4 bases from J, leaving 14 bases between. The CDR3 DNA is TGTGCCAGCTGTCCCGGGACAAGCTATGGCTACACCTTC. Protein product: CASCPGTSYGYTF.

The rearrangement links TRBV6-6 to TRBJ2-1, with 8 bases that match TRBD2. CDR1 and CDR2 from the germline V gene are MNHNY and SVGAGI (reference sequence). The J segment lost 7 bases and the V segment lost 2 bases, leaving 4 bases of the junction unmatched. The length of the CDR3 is 14 residues. CDR3 bases: TGTGCCAGCAGTTACGTTAGCGGGAATAATGAGCAGTTCTTC. Its translation is CASSYVSGNNEQFF.

The chain employs TRBV11-2 and TRBJ1-2; 9 nucleotides line up with TRBD1. The ends lost 0 bases at V and 8 bases at J; junction bases unmatched: 7. Germline CDR1 is SGHAT and CDR2 is FQNNGV. This CDR3 comprises 15 residues. Written as DNA, the CDR3 is TGTGCCAGCAGCTTAGATCTTGGACAGGGGACGGGCTACACCTTC. It translates to CASSLDLGQGTGYTF.

Comments on this clone: The sample carries other DNA sequences with the same CDR3. The J gene is TRBJ1-5, the V gene TRBV6-6, with D possibly being TRBD1 (5 bases). This CDR3 contains 14 residues. Per the germline V gene, CDR1 is MNHNY and CDR2 is SVGAGI (reference sequence). The ends were cut back, 2 bases at V and 1 base at J, with 6 bases in the middle. CDR3 protein: CASSYGGSNQPQHF. Here the CDR3 DNA reads TGTGCCAGCAGTTACGGGGGAAGCAATCAGCCCCAGCATTTT.

Comment on this clone: The sample carries other DNA sequences with the same CDR3. J is TRBJ2-5 and V is TRBV6-1; tentatively, D is TRBD1 (5 bases). The CDR3 is 13 residues long. Germline CDR1 reads MNHNS; CDR2 reads SASEGT. Between the trimmed V and J ends, which lost 2 bases and 5 bases, there was a span of 9 bases. In nucleotides, the CDR3 is TGTGCCAGCAGTGAACAGGGTTACGAGACCCAGTACTTC. Its translation is CASSEQGYETQYF.

The J gene is TRBJ1-4, the V gene TRBV19; D is perhaps TRBD1 (5 bases). CDR1 is LNHDA and CDR2 is SQIVND in the germline V gene (reference sequence). The CDR3 runs to 12 residues. The ends were cut back, 7 bases at V and 6 bases at J, with 9 bases in the middle. In nucleotides, the CDR3 is TGTGCCAGTACGCGGGGCTATGAAAAACTGTTTTTT. This codes for CASTRGYEKLFF.

The rearrangement joins TRBV4-1 to TRBJ1-5, with unresolved D. The CDR3 covers 15 residues. CDR1 is MGHRA and CDR2 is YSYEKL in the germline V gene. V was shortened by 3 bases and J by 4 bases, with 13 bases between the two germline ends. Written as DNA, the CDR3 is TGCGCCAGCAGCCAGGGGAGGTTGGGGAATCAGCCCCAGCATTTT. Translating it yields CASSQGRLGNQPQHF.

The rearrangement joins TRBV5-1 to TRBJ2-2; 8 positions match TRBD2. The CDR3 covers 17 residues. Germline-derived CDR1 and CDR2 are SGHRS and YFSETQ. V was clipped by 3 bases and J by 4 bases; unmatched bases: 11. The chain's CDR3 is CASSSGWGTSTTGELFF. The CDR3 region has the DNA TGCGCCAGCAGCTCGGGGTGGGGGACTAGTACCACCGGGGAGCTGTTTTTT.

The V gene is TRBV28, the J gene TRBJ2-3; D unresolved. CDR1 is MDHEN and CDR2 is SYDVKM in the germline V gene. V was pared by 8 bases and J by 6 bases, with 9 bases between. This CDR3 spans 11 amino acids. CDR3 residues: CASLGWDTQYF. The CDR3 DNA reads TGTGCCAGCCTCGGCTGGGATACGCAGTATTTT. Variable domain in full (rest from reference TRBV28 and TRBJ2-3): DVKVTQSSRYLVKRTGEKVFLECVQDMDHENMFWYRQDPGLGLRLIYFSYDVKMKEKGDIPEGYSVSREKKERFSLILESASTNQTSMYLCASLGWDTQYFGPGTRLTVL.

In this sample, this clone turned up once. This chain links TRBV11-1 with TRBJ1-1, with D hard to call. The V gene lost 4 bases and the J gene lost 3 bases, with 15 bases spanning the gap. This CDR3 has 15 amino acids. Germline lookup yields CDR1 SGHAT and CDR2 FQDESV (reference sequence). Here the CDR3 DNA reads TGTGCCAGCAGCTACGGACCATCCGGGGACACTGAAGCTTTCTTT. Translation gives CASSYGPSGDTEAFF.

The chain uses TRBV2 and TRBJ2-1; D gene uncertain. V was trimmed by 2 bases and J by 4 bases, leaving 15 bases between them. The CDR3 is 16 amino acids. Germline V gene sequence: CDR1 SNHLY, CDR2 FYNNEI. CDR3 in amino acids: CASSESFAEQYNEQFF. CDR3 DNA sequence: TGTGCCAGCAGTGAATCCTTTGCGGAGCAGTACAATGAGCAGTTCTTC.